These 30 T cell receptor beta chains share one sample of origin, sequenced in a study of T cells after yellow fever vaccination. One entry per CDR3 protein results from TCRdb running MiXCR on the 5' RACE reads. The top ten clones hold roughly two fifths of a sample with about 58,000 distinct CDR3 sequences, 7.1% of them seen once. The sample here was CD8+ T cells sorted from PBMCs, taken on the day of the first yellow fever vaccination. The origin of the receptors is a man aged 18 to 29 who received the YFV17D yellow fever vaccine.

The chain recombines TRBV7-9 with TRBJ2-7, with D possibly matching TRBD2 (6 bases). The CDR3 has 12 amino acids. The V gene lost 1 base and the J gene lost 7 bases, with 8 bases spanning the gap. Germline-derived CDR1 and CDR2 are SEHNR and FQNEAQ (reference sequence). The DNA of the CDR3 is TGTGCCAGCAGCTTAGTTGCGGGGGAGCAGTACGTC. The encoded protein is CASSLVAGEQYV.

A note on this clonotype: One base away lies a much larger clone, so this may be a sequencing read error. The CDR3 reads CASSQMERGGSDTQYF. The CDR3 nucleotides read TGCGCCAGCAGCCAAATGGAGCGGGGGGGCAGTGATACGCAGTATTTT. The chain carries TRBV4-3 and TRBJ2-3; 10 bases fit TRBD2. The V segment lost 2 bases and the J segment 6 bases; nucleotides outside the gene matches: 8. This CDR3 spans 16 amino acids. CDR1 LGHNA and CDR2 YSLEER come from the germline V gene.

At least ten counts were recorded for this clonotype. V and J are TRBV4-1 and TRBJ2-4, with D uncertain. Trimming cost V 0 bases and J 10 bases, with 16 bases left between them. The germline V gene encodes CDR1 MGHRA and CDR2 YSYEKL. This CDR3 has 15 amino acids. CDR3 in amino acids: CASSQDSQSYRIQYF. The CDR3 DNA sequence: TGCGCCAGCAGCCAAGATAGCCAGAGCTACAGAATTCAGTACTTC.

The V call is TRBV7-9, the J call TRBJ2-1, with 8 bases identical to TRBD2. V shed 2 bases and J 7 bases; nucleotides not matched to a gene: 10. The CDR3 is 16 residues long. Looked up from germline, CDR1 is SEHNR and CDR2 is FQNEAQ (reference sequence). The CDR3 DNA is TGTGCCAGCAGCTTAATGGGTCGGGGGGGGCGGAATGAGCAGTTCTTC. Its protein product is CASSLMGRGGRNEQFF.

This clonotype was seen ten or more times. The rearrangement uses TRBV5-6 and TRBJ2-7, with 8 nucleotides matching TRBD1. CDR3 length equals 18 residues. Per the germline V gene, CDR1 is SGHDT and CDR2 is YYEEEE. Trimming cost V 0 bases and J 0 bases; bases outside gene matches: 11. The CDR3 loop is CASSLAWVVTGDSYEQYV. CDR3 sequence (DNA): TGTGCCAGCAGCTTGGCGTGGGTGGTGACAGGGGACTCCTACGAGCAGTACGTC.

This clonotype was picked up many times. J is TRBJ2-1 and V is TRBV12-3 or TRBV12-4, with unresolved D. This CDR3 contains 15 residues. V dropped 0 bases and J dropped 5 bases, with 11 bases sitting between them. The CDR3 DNA reads as TGTGCCAGCAGTTTAGCGACGAGACATAACAATGAGCAGTTCTTC. The encoded protein is CASSLATRHNNEQFF.

This clonotype was counted many times. The rearrangement links TRBV12-3 or TRBV12-4 to TRBJ1-1; D might be TRBD1 (5 bases). The V and J ends lost 6 bases and 1 base respectively, with 12 bases between them. The CDR3 has 14 amino acids. The CDR3 region is CASSLYRGNTEAFF. DNA of the CDR3: TGTGCCAGCAGCCTGTATAGGGGGAACACTGAAGCTTTCTTT.

This clonotype was recorded at least ten times. The J gene is TRBJ2-5, the V gene TRBV6-2 or TRBV6-3; tentatively, D is TRBD1 (5 bases). The CDR3 loop spans 13 amino acids. V was trimmed by 4 bases and J by 5 bases, leaving 11 bases between them. The germline V gene has CDR1 MNHEY and CDR2 SVGEGT. CDR3 protein: CASSSRAWETQYF. The CDR3 DNA follows: TGTGCCAGCAGTTCCAGGGCCTGGGAGACCCAGTACTTC.

This clonotype has just a few counts. The chain combines TRBV7-8 with TRBJ2-3, with TRBD1 matching over 7 bases. CDR3 length: 15 amino acids. V dropped 3 bases and J dropped 0; count of bases not matched to a gene: 3. Germline-derived CDR1 and CDR2 are SGHVS and FQNEAQ. The CDR3 nucleotides are TGTGCCAGCAGCTTCCGGGACAGAAGCACAGATACGCAGTATTTT. As protein: CASSFRDRSTDTQYF.

V gene TRBV7-6 combines with J gene TRBJ2-7; 8 positions agree with TRBD2. V lost 9 bases and J lost 6; bases outside the gene matches: 7. CDR3 size: 12 residues. Germline-derived CDR1 and CDR2 are SGHVS and FNYEAQ. CDR3 loop: CASSGGLAEQYF. The CDR3 bases are TGTGCCAGTTCGGGGGGGCTGGCCGAGCAGTACTTC.

This clonotype was counted ten times or more. J is TRBJ2-5 and V is TRBV6-2 or TRBV6-3; D unresolved. Germline V gene sequence: CDR1 MNHEY, CDR2 SVGEGT. The CDR3 spans 15 residues. The V and J ends lost 6 bases and 3 bases respectively, with 17 bases between them. CDR3 loop: CASRTFSRNEETQYF. The DNA for the CDR3 is TGTGCCAGCAGGACTTTTTCGCGTAACGAAGAGACCCAGTACTTC.

The sample holds many counts of this clonotype. CDR3 loop: CASSQDWGVRGEQFF. DNA for the CDR3: TGCGCCAGCAGCCAAGATTGGGGGGTTCGTGGTGAGCAGTTCTTC. The rearrangement uses TRBV4-3 and TRBJ2-1; possible D gene TRBD2, 6 bases. Between the trimmed V and J ends, which lost 0 bases and 9 bases, there was a span of 15 bases. Germline CDR1 and CDR2: LGHNA and YSLEER. This CDR3 has 15 residues.

The chain couples TRBV9 to TRBJ2-6; D remains ambiguous. Between the trimmed V and J ends, which lost 0 bases and 1 base, there was a span of 11 bases. The CDR3 is made up of 17 amino acids. From germline, CDR1 is SGDLS and CDR2 YYNGEE. The CDR3 nucleotides are TGTGCCAGCAGCGTAGGTCGGGTGCCTTCTGGGGCCAACGTCCTGACTTTC. Its translation is CASSVGRVPSGANVLTF.

With regard to this clonotype: No conserved phenylalanine or tryptophan ends this CDR3, so it is likely a read error. The J gene is TRBJ2-1, the V gene TRBV4-2; D is ambiguous. CDR1 and CDR2 (germline): LGHNA, YNFKEQ. Trimming took 4 bases from V and 3 from J, leaving 7 bases between them. This CDR3 is built from 13 residues. CDR3 sequence: CASSLTVYNEQFY. Written as DNA, the CDR3 is TGTGCCAGCAGCCTGACGGTCTACAATGAGCAGTTCTAC.

This clonotype was seen many times. The rearrangement uses TRBV7-9 and TRBJ2-1, with TRBD1 identical over 9 bases. Germline lookup yields CDR1 SEHNR and CDR2 FQNEAQ (reference sequence). The CDR3 has 14 amino acids. V shed 5 bases and J 6 bases; nucleotides not matched to a gene: 5. This CDR3 reads CASSPGQGLNEQFF. CDR3 bases: TGTGCCAGCAGCCCGGGACAGGGCCTCAATGAGCAGTTCTTC.

This clonotype appeared a few times. The chain combines TRBV29-1 with TRBJ2-5; 12 bases map to TRBD2. Looked up from germline, CDR1 is SQVTM and CDR2 is ANQGSEA. CDR3 length: 16 residues. J was trimmed by 0 bases and V by 3 bases; bases with no gene match: 5. CDR3 sequence reads: CSVDGLAGGNQETQYF. DNA for the CDR3: TGCAGCGTTGATGGCCTAGCGGGGGGGAACCAAGAGACCCAGTACTTC.

This clonotype appeared many times. The rearrangement links TRBV4-1 to TRBJ2-3, with D perhaps matching TRBD1 or TRBD2 (5 bases each). The CDR3 extends over 17 amino acids. Per the germline V gene, CDR1 is MGHRA and CDR2 is YSYEKL. V lost 4 bases, J lost 0 bases, and 17 bases lay in between. DNA of the CDR3: TGCGCCAGCAGCCGGGGGTTGGTGGGGCTTAGCACAGATACGCAGTATTTT. It yields the protein CASSRGLVGLSTDTQYF.

The table lists this clonotype with many counts. A much larger clonotype is one base distant, so this may be a read error. The V call is TRBV12-3 or TRBV12-4, the J call TRBJ2-7; no clear D gene. CDR3 length equals 13 residues. V was pared by 5 bases and J by 1 base, with 9 bases between. The CDR3 here is CASSPGPSYEQYV. DNA for the CDR3: TGTGCCAGCAGTCCCGGGCCATCCTACGAGCAGTACGTC.

The sample holds a few counts of this clonotype. The V call is TRBV13, the J call TRBJ2-4; a possible D gene is TRBD2 (7 bases). Per the germline V gene, CDR1 is PRHDT and CDR2 is FYEKMQ (reference sequence). V lost 0 bases and J lost 2, with 8 bases in between. The CDR3 extends over 15 amino acids. The CDR3 protein is CASSLGGGPKNIQYF. The CDR3 region has the DNA TGTGCCAGCAGCTTAGGCGGGGGGCCCAAAAACATTCAGTACTTC. Full variable domain (outside the CDR3, taken from reference TRBV13 and TRBJ2-4): AAGVIQSPRHLIKEKRETATLKCYPIPRHDTVYWYQQGPGQDPQFLISFYEKMQSDKGSIPDRFSAQQFSDYHSELNMSSLELGDSALYFCASSLGGGPKNIQYFGAGTRLSVL.

This chain links TRBV6-4 with TRBJ2-3; 8 bases fit TRBD2. Germline CDR1 and CDR2: MRHNA and SNTAGT. J lost 0 bases, V lost 0 bases, and 2 bases had no gene match. The CDR3 consists of 16 residues. In nucleotides, the CDR3 is TGTGCCAGCAGTGACTCCGGACTAGCTAGCACAGATACGCAGTATTTT. Translated: CASSDSGLASTDTQYF.

This clonotype has ten or more counts. CDR3 sequence (DNA): TGCGCCAGCAGCGATGACAGGGGGCCGTACACCGGGGAGCTGTTTTTT. This translates into CASSDDRGPYTGELFF. This rearrangement joins TRBV5-1 to TRBJ2-2, with TRBD1 matching 10 bases. The CDR3 loop spans 16 amino acids. CDR1 and CDR2 from the germline V gene are SGHRS and YFSETQ. The junction had 6 bases not matched to a gene; V was cut back by 4 bases and J by 3 bases.

In its sample, this clonotype was seen many times. The chain links TRBV6-2 or TRBV6-3 to TRBJ2-7; no clear D. CDR3 length: 12 residues. V shed 4 bases and J shed 2 bases, with 6 bases lying between them. Germline V CDR1 and CDR2: MNHEY, SVGEGT. This CDR3 reads CASSSHPYEQYF. In nucleotides, the CDR3 is TGTGCCAGCAGTTCTCACCCCTACGAGCAGTACTTC.

This clonotype has only a few counts. J is TRBJ2-1 and V is TRBV19; D call uncertain. V lost 2 bases, J lost 0 bases, and 5 bases lay in between. The CDR3 spans 14 residues. Per the germline V gene, CDR1 is LNHDA and CDR2 is SQIVND (reference sequence). The CDR3 DNA sequence: TGTGCCAGTAGTATACAGAGCTCCTACAATGAGCAGTTCTTC. This sequence encodes CASSIQSSYNEQFF.

V usage is TRBV14 and J usage is TRBJ2-5, with D possibly TRBD1 on 6 matching bases. Trimming took 2 bases from V and 2 from J, leaving 12 bases between them. The CDR3 is 15 residues long. CDR1 is SGHDN and CDR2 is FVKESK in the germline V gene. The CDR3 nucleotides are TGTGCCAGCAGCCAAAAGGGGGATGGGCAAGAGACCCAGTACTTC. Translation: CASSQKGDGQETQYF.

This clonotype appeared many times. The rearrangement links TRBV7-6 to TRBJ2-2; D gene uncertain. The CDR3 spans 16 residues. The V end was cut by 5 bases, the J end by 0 bases, with 13 bases between. CDR1 is SGHVS, CDR2 FNYEAQ, per germline. This chain's CDR3 is CASSTRTVSNTGELFF. The CDR3 coding sequence is TGTGCCAGCAGCACCCGGACGGTGTCGAACACCGGGGAGCTGTTTTTT.

This clonotype was recorded at least ten times. The chain recombines TRBV2 with TRBJ2-1; TRBD1 might be the D (6 bases). Germline assignment: CDR1 SNHLY and CDR2 FYNNEI. This CDR3 has 14 amino acids. V was pared by 6 bases and J by 7 bases, with 16 bases between. CDR3 region: CASRGQTPGNEQFF. In DNA form, the CDR3 reads TGTGCCAGCAGAGGACAGACCCCGGGGAATGAGCAGTTCTTC.

At least ten counts were recorded for this clonotype. The rearrangement joins TRBV4-3 to TRBJ2-7; D not certain. This CDR3 comprises 16 residues. V was clipped by 1 base and J by 2 bases, with 15 bases between them. Germline CDR1 and CDR2: LGHNA and YSLEER. CDR3 in DNA: TGCGCCAGCAGCCAAGGGCGGTTCGGCAGACCCTACGAGCAGTACTTC. This sequence encodes CASSQGRFGRPYEQYF.

This clonotype was detected many times. V is TRBV3-1 and J is TRBJ2-1; perhaps TRBD2 as D (5 bases). Per the germline V gene, CDR1 is LGHDT and CDR2 is YNNKEL (reference sequence). V lost 1 base to trimming and J lost 14 bases, with 12 bases between them. The CDR3 consists of 12 residues. In DNA, the CDR3 is TGTGCCAGCAGCCAAGTGTTCGGACTTGAGTTCTTC. This gives the protein CASSQVFGLEFF.

This clonotype has ten or more counts. The gene calls are TRBV6-5 and TRBJ2-5, with TRBD2 identical over 14 bases. The CDR3 covers 16 residues. Per the germline V gene, CDR1 is MNHEY and CDR2 is SVGAGI. V lost 0 bases to trimming and J lost 4 bases; unmatched junction nucleotides: 1. In nucleotides, the CDR3 is TGTGCCAGCAGTTACTCCGGGACTAGCGGGGGAGAGACCCAGTACTTC. Translated, it gives CASSYSGTSGGETQYF.

This clonotype has ten or more counts. V and J are TRBV25-1 and TRBJ2-3; 12 bases agree with TRBD2. V was pared by 5 bases and J by 3 bases, with 3 bases of the junction left unmatched. Germline values: CDR1 MGHDK, CDR2 SYGVNS. The CDR3 runs 15 residues. CDR3 DNA: TGTGCCAGCAGTCGACTAGCGGGGGCAACAGATACGCAGTATTTT. As protein: CASSRLAGATDTQYF. Variable domain in full (rest from reference TRBV25-1 and TRBJ2-3): EADIYQTPRYLVIGTGKKITLECSQTMGHDKMYWYQQDPGMELHLIHYSYGVNSTEKGDLSSESTVSRIRTEHFPLTLESARPSHTSQYLCASSRLAGATDTQYFGPGTRLTVL.